The 25 T cell receptor beta chains below come from one sample, sequenced in a study of blood T cells in healthy people across ages. Sample-barcoded 5' priming and a J-beta primer mix drove a second PCR of 7 to 11 cycles. TCRdb processed the 5' RACE reads anew with MiXCR; each CDR3 protein has one entry. The data show approximately 810,000 distinct CDR3 sequences, 29% seen once. Sequencing used blood. Source of these receptors: a woman aged 80 or over in good health.

This clonotype has at least ten counts. The V gene is TRBV15, the J gene TRBJ2-1, with D possibly TRBD2 on 6 matching bases. V lost 3 bases, J lost 7 bases, and 10 bases lay in between. The CDR3 is 13 amino acids. Per germline, CDR1 LNHNV and CDR2 YYDKDF (reference sequence). The chain's CDR3 is CATSRDGGNEQFF. The CDR3 nucleotides read TGTGCCACCAGCAGGGATGGGGGGAATGAGCAGTTCTTC.

The genes are TRBV5-6 and TRBJ1-1; TRBD1 matches 10 bases. Germline CDR1 is SGHDT and CDR2 is YYEEEE. Trimming took 5 bases from V and 1 from J; bases not matched to a gene: 8. This CDR3 contains 16 residues. The CDR3 here is CASRSRDRGRNTEAFF. The CDR3 DNA reads TGTGCCAGCAGGTCCCGGGACAGGGGCCGGAACACTGAAGCTTTCTTT. Full variable domain (remainder filled in from reference TRBV5-6 and TRBJ1-1): DAGVTQSPTHLIKTRGQQVTLRCSPKSGHDTVSWYQQALGQGPQFIFQYYEEEERQRGNFPDRFSGHQFPNYSSELNVNALLLGDSALYLCASRSRDRGRNTEAFFGQGTRLTVV.

This clonotype was counted at least ten times. The rearrangement links TRBV7-2 to TRBJ1-6; 7 nucleotides agree with TRBD1. V dropped 5 bases and J dropped 8; count of bases not matched to a gene: 9. The germline V gene has CDR1 SGHTA and CDR2 FQGNSA. The CDR3 contains 15 residues. The CDR3 coding sequence is TGTGCCAGCAGCACGGACAGGTTAAGGGATTCACCCCTCCACTTT. This gives the protein CASSTDRLRDSPLHF.

This clonotype was picked up many times. This chain connects TRBV15 to TRBJ2-1; TRBD2 agrees at 10 bases. Germline lookup yields CDR1 LNHNV and CDR2 YYDKDF (reference sequence). The CDR3 length is 16 residues. V lost 3 bases to trimming and J lost 0 bases; unmatched junction nucleotides: 2. CDR3: CATSSRLAGSYNEQFF. CDR3 DNA: TGTGCCACCAGCAGCCGACTAGCGGGCTCCTACAATGAGCAGTTCTTC.

The table lists this clonotype with a few counts. A read error may explain this, as a much larger clone is one base away. The rearrangement links TRBV6-6 to TRBJ2-3, with no clear D. Per germline, CDR1 MNHNY and CDR2 SVGAGI (reference sequence). Trimming pared 7 bases from V and 0 bases from J, leaving 17 bases between. CDR3 length equals 16 residues. In nucleotides, the CDR3 is TGTGCCAGCAATCTCAGACCGGTCTTTAGCACAGATACGCAGTATTTT. Translation: CASNLRPVFSTDTQYF.

The J gene is TRBJ2-1, the V gene TRBV19, with TRBD2 as a possible D gene (6 bases). V dropped 5 bases and J dropped 12 bases, with 17 bases sitting between them. The CDR3 is 13 residues long. CDR1 LNHDA and CDR2 SQIVND come from the germline V gene (reference sequence). The CDR3 sequence: CASSGGRRNTQFF. CDR3 in DNA: TGTGCCAGTAGTGGAGGGCGAAGGAATACGCAGTTCTTC.

This clonotype was counted at least ten times. The rearrangement links TRBV20-1 to TRBJ2-7; maybe TRBD1 (5 bases). Germline V lookup: CDR1 DFQATT, CDR2 SNEGSKA (reference sequence). The CDR3 is 13 residues long. Trimming cost V 3 bases and J 6 bases, with 15 bases left between them. Here the CDR3 DNA reads TGCAGTGCTAGGGGAAATTCAGGGCCCGAGCAGTACTTC. Translating it yields CSARGNSGPEQYF.

The V gene is TRBV29-1, the J gene TRBJ1-5; D unresolved. Trimming stripped 4 bases from V and 5 bases from J, with 12 bases between. CDR3 length: 13 amino acids. Germline CDR1 reads SQVTM; CDR2 reads ANQGSEA. The CDR3 region has the DNA TGCAGCGTTGTAGCGGGCGGGGATCAGCCCCAGCATTTT. It yields the protein CSVVAGGDQPQHF.

The chain is built from TRBV21-1 and TRBJ1-4; the tabulated D call, TRBD1, remains unverified against the DNA. TRBV21-1 constitutes a pseudogene. This CDR3 comprises 15 residues. CDR3 residues: CASSTPDREGEKLFF. The DNA for the CDR3 is TGTGCCAGCAGCACCCCGGACAGGGAGGGTGAAAAACTGTTTTTT.

A note on this clonotype: With a much larger clone just one base away, this may be a read error. This rearrangement joins TRBV20-1 to TRBJ2-1; 11 nucleotides agree with TRBD2. Germline V CDR1 and CDR2: DFQATT, SNEGSKA (reference sequence). The junction had 11 bases not matched to a gene; V was cut back by 1 base and J by 9 bases. CDR3 length: 16 amino acids. CDR3 amino acids: CSARVLAGDKRGEQFF. In DNA form, the CDR3 reads TGCAGTGCTAGAGTACTAGCGGGGGACAAGAGGGGTGAGCAGTTCTTC.

The V and J genes are TRBV14 and TRBJ1-4, with a weak D call TRBD1 (5 bases). V was pared by 0 bases and J by 4 bases, with 9 bases between. Germline loops: CDR1 SGHDN, CDR2 FVKESK. The CDR3 is made up of 15 amino acids. The CDR3 loop is CASSQDPGLNEKLFF. The CDR3 coding sequence is TGTGCCAGCAGCCAAGATCCGGGACTTAATGAAAAACTGTTTTTT.

This clonotype was detected only a few times. J is TRBJ2-2 and V is TRBV20-1; maybe TRBD1 (7 bases). This CDR3 spans 14 amino acids. Germline V gene sequence: CDR1 DFQATT, CDR2 SNEGSKA (reference sequence). Trimming pared 5 bases from V and 5 bases from J, leaving 15 bases between. The CDR3 nucleotides are TGCAGTGCTTACAGGGGTGGGGGGACCGGGGAGCTGTTTTTT. It yields the protein CSAYRGGGTGELFF.

The chain employs TRBV24-1 and TRBJ2-2, with 7 positions matching TRBD1. CDR3 size: 16 residues. V was pared by 4 bases and J by 12 bases, with 16 bases of the junction left unmatched. Germline CDR1 and CDR2: KGHDR and SFDVKD. The CDR3 bases are TGTGCCACCAGTGAACCCGGACAGGAACACCCCGGACAGCTGTTTTTT. Translating gives CATSEPGQEHPGQLFF.

About this clonotype itself: One junction end does not reproduce the germline sequence, and a read error may be involved. The chain joins TRBV12-3 or TRBV12-4 to TRBJ2-7, with 8 bases that match TRBD2. The CDR3 contains 12 residues. CDR3 nucleotides: TGTGCCGGCAGTCTCACTAGCGGTGAGCAGTACTTC. Translated, it gives CAGSLTSGEQYF.

This clonotype was seen ten or more times. V and J are TRBV7-2 and TRBJ2-1; 15 nucleotides match TRBD2. This CDR3 has 17 amino acids. Per the germline V gene, CDR1 is SGHTA and CDR2 is FQGNSA. J lost 2 bases, V lost 6 bases, and 5 bases had no gene match. The CDR3 nucleotides read TGTGCCAGCAGGTCAGGGACTAGCGGGGGGACCTACAATGAGCAGTTCTTC. As protein: CASRSGTSGGTYNEQFF.

This clonotype has a count of ten or more. The rearrangement uses TRBV11-1 and TRBJ2-7; no reliable D call. CDR1 and CDR2 from the germline V gene are SGHAT and FQDESV (reference sequence). The V gene lost 2 bases and the J gene lost 6 bases, with 17 bases spanning the gap. The CDR3 extends over 15 amino acids. The CDR3 sequence: CASSLQVGPLREQYF. Written as DNA, the CDR3 is TGTGCCAGCAGCTTACAGGTAGGACCCCTACGCGAGCAGTACTTC.

This clonotype was seen ten or more times. The V call is TRBV6-2 or TRBV6-3, the J call TRBJ2-7; the D gene could be TRBD1 or TRBD2 (6 bases each). The CDR3 spans 13 residues. V was shortened by 6 bases and J by 5 bases, with 14 bases between the two germline ends. The germline V gene has CDR1 MNHEY and CDR2 SVGEGT. The CDR3 region is CASRLMGGHEQYF. The CDR3 bases are TGTGCCAGCAGGCTTATGGGGGGCCACGAGCAGTACTTC.

CDR3 sequence: CASSWTETNEKLFF. Here the CDR3 DNA reads TGTGCCAGCAGCTGGACAGAAACTAATGAAAAACTGTTTTTT. The chain links TRBV6-1 to TRBJ1-4, with D tentatively TRBD1 (6 bases). The germline CDR1 and CDR2 sequences are MNHNS and SASEGT. Trimming removed 6 bases from V and 1 base from J, with 9 bases in between. There are 14 residues in the CDR3.

The table lists this clonotype with a few counts. The chain is built from TRBV6-5 and TRBJ1-5; D gene unclear. Trimming took 0 bases from V and 2 from J, leaving 14 bases between them. Per the germline V gene, CDR1 is MNHEY and CDR2 is SVGAGI. The CDR3 loop spans 17 amino acids. The CDR3 DNA reads TGTGCCAGCAGTTACTCTCGACCCGGTCTCGGCAATCAGCCCCAGCATTTT. Translation gives CASSYSRPGLGNQPQHF.

Many counts were recorded for this clonotype. The rearrangement links TRBV7-9 to TRBJ2-4; D is possibly TRBD2 (5 bases). CDR3 length: 14 residues. From germline, CDR1 is SEHNR and CDR2 FQNEAQ (reference sequence). The ends were cut back, 4 bases at V and 1 base at J, with 8 bases in the middle. CDR3 bases: TGTGCCAGCAGCTCCTCGGGGGCCAAAAACATTCAGTACTTC. Translated, it gives CASSSSGAKNIQYF.

This clonotype has ten or more counts. The genes are TRBV6-2 or TRBV6-3 and TRBJ1-2, with a tentative D call TRBD1 (5 bases). CDR3 size: 13 residues. Germline CDR1 is MNHEY and CDR2 is SVGEGT. Deletions cut 7 bases from V and 4 bases from J, with 13 bases between. CDR3 sequence reads: CASTDHRIYGYTF. The CDR3 coding sequence is TGTGCCAGCACCGACCACAGGATCTATGGCTACACCTTC.

This clonotype was observed at least ten times. The chain is built from TRBV20-1 and TRBJ2-3; D is undetermined. Trimming pared 5 bases from V and 5 bases from J, leaving 5 bases between. There are 10 residues in the CDR3. Germline V gives CDR1 DFQATT, CDR2 SNEGSKA (reference sequence). Here the CDR3 DNA reads TGCAGTGCTGGGGAAGATACGCAGTATTTT. Amino acids: CSAGEDTQYF.

In its sample, this clonotype was seen many times. The genes are TRBV29-1 and TRBJ2-7, with 7 positions matching TRBD1. V was pared by 5 bases and J by 2 bases, with 6 bases of the junction left unmatched. The CDR3 covers 13 residues. The germline gives CDR1 SQVTM, CDR2 ANQGSEA. The CDR3 nucleotides read TGCAGCGTTAACAGGGGAAACCCCTACGAGCAGTACTTC. Translated, it gives CSVNRGNPYEQYF.

For this clonotype: A single base separates this from a much larger clone, so it may be a read error. The chain couples TRBV13 to TRBJ1-2; D gene uncertain. The CDR3 totals 18 residues. Per germline, CDR1 PRHDT and CDR2 FYEKMQ (reference sequence). V was trimmed by 3 bases and J by 2 bases, leaving 22 bases between them. The CDR3 is CASSFSFGRCGENYGYTF. The CDR3 coding sequence is TGTGCCAGCAGCTTCAGTTTTGGTCGGTGCGGAGAAAACTATGGCTACACCTTC.

The V and J genes are TRBV5-1 and TRBJ2-5; the D gene is possibly TRBD1 (6 bases). Trimming removed 5 bases from V and 3 bases from J, with 8 bases in between. CDR1 is SGHRS and CDR2 is YFSETQ in the germline V gene. The length of the CDR3 is 12 residues. In DNA, the CDR3 is TGCGCCAGCAGGTACAGGGAAGAGACCCAGTACTTC. It encodes CASRYREETQYF.